Listed below are T cell receptor beta chains from one sample, sequenced in a study of blood T cell repertoires in COVID-19. TCRdb's table, derived via immunoSEQ multiplex PCR, lists solely in-frame clones and lacks some. The sample has approximately 160,000 clones, over 85% seen once. The sequencing sample was made of peripheral blood. The receptors originated from a woman aged 60-75 years with COVID-19, enrolled during active disease. Each CDR3 is given with its conserved first and last residue. The order of the fields is D gene, clone size, J gene, V gene, CDR3 protein, CDR3 DNA. D genes are given only for firm matches. Expanded clones get a size class; other rows say once, few or many, or leave the size out.

>TRBD1|NA|TRBJ1-2|TRBV7-9
CASSSGTGGEYGYTF
TGTGCCAGCAGCTCCGGGACAGGGGGCGAGTATGGCTACACCTTC
>TRBD2|NA|TRBJ2-3|TRBV19
CASSKRTSGATDTQYF
TGTGCCAGTAGTAAACGGACTAGCGGGGCTACAGATACGCAGTATTTT
>TRBD1|NA|TRBJ1-1|TRBV5-6
CASSPLRQGPNTEAFF
TGTGCCAGCAGCCCCCTACGACAGGGGCCGAACACTGAAGCTTTCTTT
>NA|NA|TRBJ2-2|TRBV28
CASSFYRPNTGELFF
TGTGCCAGCAGTTTTTACAGACCGAACACCGGGGAGCTGTTTTTT
>NA|NA|TRBJ1-1|TRBV5-1
CASSLGTRNTEAFF
TGCGCCAGCAGCTTGGGGACACGGAACACTGAAGCTTTCTTT
>NA|NA|TRBJ2-3|TRBV10-3
CAISEGSSEDTQYF
TGTGCCATCAGTGAGGGCAGTTCGGAGGATACGCAGTATTTT
>TRBD1|NA|TRBJ2-1|TRBV7-9
CASSLGQGAYNEQFF
TGTGCCAGCAGCTTAGGACAGGGGGCTTACAATGAGCAGTTCTTC
>NA|NA|TRBJ1-5|TRBV9
CASSVEGQLHQPQHF
TGTGCCAGCAGCGTAGAAGGACAGCTACATCAGCCCCAGCATTTT
>NA|once|TRBJ1-2|TRBV28
CASSRQIGYTF
TGTGCCAGCAGCCGACAGATTGGCTACACCTTC
>NA|NA|TRBJ2-1|TRBV6-2/TRBV6-3
CASSSGHNQFF
TGTGCCAGCAGTTCAGGACATAACCAGTTCTTC
>TRBD1|NA|TRBJ2-5|TRBV19
CASSTTPRDRGFQETQYF
TGTGCCAGTAGCACCACCCCCCGGGACAGGGGGTTCCAAGAGACCCAGTACTTC
>NA|NA|TRBJ2-5|TRBV5-6
CASSAGRGTQYF
TGTGCCAGCAGCGCGGGACGGGGGACCCAGTACTTC
>TRBD1|once|TRBJ1-5|TRBV5-6
CASRTGQGASYSNQPQHF
TGTGCCAGCAGGACAGGACAGGGGGCAAGCTATAGCAATCAGCCCCAGCATTTT
>NA|NA|TRBJ1-5|TRBV18
CASSAIGVGNQPQHF
TGTGCCAGCTCAGCAATTGGAGTAGGCAATCAGCCCCAGCATTTT
>TRBD1|once|TRBJ1-2|TRBV4-3
CASSQDSGTGNGYTF
TGCGCCAGCAGCCAAGACTCCGGGACAGGGAATGGCTACACCTTC
>NA|NA|TRBJ1-2|TRBV6-6
CASSYSAGVKPYGYTF
TGTGCCAGCAGTTATTCGGCAGGGGTAAAGCCCTATGGCTACACCTTC
>NA|NA|TRBJ2-1|TRBV19
CASTGQGGNEQFF
TGTGCCAGTACTGGGCAGGGGGGCAATGAGCAGTTCTTC
>NA|once|TRBJ2-1|TRBV12-2
CASRLAMGGRGPNNEQFF
TGTGCAAGTCGCTTAGCTATGGGAGGACGGGGCCCCAACAATGAGCAGTTCTTC
>NA|NA|TRBJ2-5|TRBV19
CASSNTAGETQYF
TGTGCCAGTAGTAACACGGCGGGGGAGACCCAGTACTTC
>NA|NA|TRBJ1-2|TRBV5-1
CASSSPGGGPPLGYTF
TGCGCCAGCAGCTCGCCCGGGGGGGGGCCTCCCCTTGGCTACACCTTC
>NA|NA|TRBJ1-1|TRBV9
CASSVAGGKNTEAFF
TGTGCCAGCAGCGTAGCTGGGGGGAAGAACACTGAAGCTTTCTTT
>NA|once|TRBJ2-1|TRBV6-2/TRBV6-3
CASSLPGNEQFF
TGTGCCAGCAGTTTGCCCGGGAATGAGCAGTTCTTC